The clone carrying this TCR beta chain occurred a few times. Stated time point: after neoadjuvant nivolumab, at surgical resection. These oral cavity squamous cell carcinomas were HPV-negative and locally advanced. The sample belongs to a study of neoadjuvant anti-PD-1 for oral cavity cancer. Study-level information: Most patients had three to four biweekly doses of 3 mg/kg nivolumab before resection. Patients without progression received a fourth nivolumab dose around day 43, then surgical resection on days 50-56.

Data came from immunoSEQ multiplex PCR; TCRdb stores just in-frame clones and leaves some out. In the table there are 73,000 or so clones, 70% to 90% of which are singletons. The CDR3 spans 11 residues. V was clipped by 5 bases and J by 10 bases, with 14 bases between them. Germline assignment: CDR1 DFQATT and CDR2 SNEGSKA (reference sequence). The J gene is TRBJ1-1, the V gene TRBV20-1; weak D call: TRBD1 (5 bases). The sequencing used PBMCs, collected after nivolumab (anti-PD-1) treatment. This sequence originates from a person between 40 and 85 years old with oral cavity squamous cell carcinoma. CDR3 nucleotides: TGCAGTGCTGACGGGACCCTAGTAGCTTTCTTT. Its translation: CSADGTLVAFF.